This T cell receptor (beta chain) was sequenced in a study of blood T cell repertoires in COVID-19. For the study at large: T cells, B-cell-depleted T cells, or PBMCs provided the cDNA or gDNA that served as material.

Clones were sequenced by immunoSEQ multiplex PCR, and TCRdb holds only the in-frame ones, with some missing. Of some 150,000 clones detected, approximately 79% appear once; the ten largest clones hold roughly 8.6%. The CDR3 spans 14 residues. This rearrangement joins TRBV21-1 to TRBJ2-7; TRBD2 reflects the table's D call only, with no check against the DNA. TRBV21-1 is an annotated pseudogene. This receptor was obtained from a man in his fifties or sixties with active or convalescent COVID-19. Sequencing was done on a sample of peripheral blood. CDR3 nucleotide sequence: TGTGCCAGCAGCAAGCCTAGCGTCGGGAGGGAGCAGTACTTC. Encoded protein: CASSKPSVGREQYF.